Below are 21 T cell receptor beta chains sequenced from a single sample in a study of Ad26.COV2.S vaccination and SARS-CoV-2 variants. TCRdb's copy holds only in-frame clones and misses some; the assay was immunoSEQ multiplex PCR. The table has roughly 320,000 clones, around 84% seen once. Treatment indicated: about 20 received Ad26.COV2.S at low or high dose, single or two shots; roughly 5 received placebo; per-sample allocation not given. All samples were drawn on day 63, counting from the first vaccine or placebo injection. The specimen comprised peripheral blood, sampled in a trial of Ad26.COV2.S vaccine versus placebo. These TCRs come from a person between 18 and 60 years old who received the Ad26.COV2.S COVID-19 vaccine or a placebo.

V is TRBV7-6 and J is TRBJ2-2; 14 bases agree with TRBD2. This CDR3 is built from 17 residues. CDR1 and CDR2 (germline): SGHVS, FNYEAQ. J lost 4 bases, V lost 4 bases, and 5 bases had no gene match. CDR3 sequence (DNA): TGTGCCAGCAGCTCTGGACTAGCGGGGGGAGGCACCGGGGAGCTGTTTTTT. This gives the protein CASSSGLAGGGTGELFF.

The CDR3 reads CASTQGSHMSNEQFF. CDR3 coding DNA: TGTGCCAGCACCCAGGGGAGCCATATGAGCAATGAGCAGTTCTTC. This chain connects TRBV6-5 to TRBJ2-1; a weak D match, TRBD1 (6 bases). The CDR3 runs to 15 residues. Trimming removed 7 bases from V and 6 bases from J, with 19 bases in between. In germline, CDR1 is MNHEY, CDR2 SVGAGI.

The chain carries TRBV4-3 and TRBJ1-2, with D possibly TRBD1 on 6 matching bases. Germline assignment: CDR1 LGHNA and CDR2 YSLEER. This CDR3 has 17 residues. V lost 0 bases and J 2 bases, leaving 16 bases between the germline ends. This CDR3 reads CASSQDLQGQGNYGYTF. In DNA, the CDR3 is TGCGCCAGCAGCCAAGATCTCCAGGGGCAGGGGAACTATGGCTACACCTTC.

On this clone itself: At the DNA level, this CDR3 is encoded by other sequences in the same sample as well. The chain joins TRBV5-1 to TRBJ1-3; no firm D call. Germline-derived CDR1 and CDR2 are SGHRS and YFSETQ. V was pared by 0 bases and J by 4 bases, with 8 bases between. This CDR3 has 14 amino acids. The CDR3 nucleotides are TGCGCCAGCAGCTTGGGGACTGGGGGAAACACCATATATTTT. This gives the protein CASSLGTGGNTIYF.

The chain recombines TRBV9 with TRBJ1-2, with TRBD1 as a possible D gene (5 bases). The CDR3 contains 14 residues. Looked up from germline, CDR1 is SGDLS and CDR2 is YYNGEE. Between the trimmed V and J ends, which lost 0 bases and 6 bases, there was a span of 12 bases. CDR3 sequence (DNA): TGTGCCAGCAGCGTAGCGGCAGGGTCGGATGGCTACACCTTC. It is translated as CASSVAAGSDGYTF.

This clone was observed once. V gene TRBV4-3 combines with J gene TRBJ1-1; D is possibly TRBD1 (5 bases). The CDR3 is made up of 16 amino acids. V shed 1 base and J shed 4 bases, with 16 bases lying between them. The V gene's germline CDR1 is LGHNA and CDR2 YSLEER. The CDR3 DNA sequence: TGCGCCAGCAGCCAAGTAAAAACAGGCGAACCCACTGAAGCTTTCTTT. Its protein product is CASSQVKTGEPTEAFF.

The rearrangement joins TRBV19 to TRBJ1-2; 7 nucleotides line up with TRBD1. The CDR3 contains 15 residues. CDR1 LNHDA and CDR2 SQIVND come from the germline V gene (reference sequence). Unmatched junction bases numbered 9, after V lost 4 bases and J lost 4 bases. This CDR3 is CASSSRGQGGYGYTF. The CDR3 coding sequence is TGTGCCAGTAGTAGCCGAGGGCAGGGGGGCTATGGCTACACCTTC.

In DNA, the CDR3 is TGTGCCAGCAGCTTCCAACTAGCGGGGAACACCGGGGAGCTGTTTTTT. Its translation is CASSFQLAGNTGELFF. J is TRBJ2-2 and V is TRBV11-2; 9 nucleotides agree with TRBD2. The junction had 3 bases not matched to a gene; V was cut back by 3 bases and J by 1 base. This CDR3 is 16 amino acids long. Germline V gives CDR1 SGHAT, CDR2 FQNNGV.

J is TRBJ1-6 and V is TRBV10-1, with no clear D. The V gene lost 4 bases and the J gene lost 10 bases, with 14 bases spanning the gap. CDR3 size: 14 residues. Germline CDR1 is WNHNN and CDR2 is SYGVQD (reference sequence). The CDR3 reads CASSGGSPTSPLHF. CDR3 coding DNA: TGCGCCAGCAGTGGAGGCAGTCCCACCTCACCCCTCCACTTT.

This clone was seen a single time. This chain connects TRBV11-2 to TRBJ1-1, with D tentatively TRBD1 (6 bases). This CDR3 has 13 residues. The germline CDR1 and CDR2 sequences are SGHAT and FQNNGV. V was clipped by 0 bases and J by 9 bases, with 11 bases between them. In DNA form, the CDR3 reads TGTGCCAGCAGCTTAGATAGGGGGGGCAAAGCTTTCTTT. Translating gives CASSLDRGGKAFF.

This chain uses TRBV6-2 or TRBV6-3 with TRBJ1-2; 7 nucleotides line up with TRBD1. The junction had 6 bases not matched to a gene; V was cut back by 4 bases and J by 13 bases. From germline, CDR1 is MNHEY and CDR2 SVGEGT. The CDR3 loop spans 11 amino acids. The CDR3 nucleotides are TGTGCCAGCAGTTTGACAGGGAAGCCCACCTTC. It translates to CASSLTGKPTF.

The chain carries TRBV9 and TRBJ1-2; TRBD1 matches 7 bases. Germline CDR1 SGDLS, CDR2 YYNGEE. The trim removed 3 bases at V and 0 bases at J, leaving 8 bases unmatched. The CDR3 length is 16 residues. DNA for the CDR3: TGTGCCAGCAGCGCCACCTCAGGGACAGCTAACTATGGCTACACCTTC. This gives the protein CASSATSGTANYGYTF.

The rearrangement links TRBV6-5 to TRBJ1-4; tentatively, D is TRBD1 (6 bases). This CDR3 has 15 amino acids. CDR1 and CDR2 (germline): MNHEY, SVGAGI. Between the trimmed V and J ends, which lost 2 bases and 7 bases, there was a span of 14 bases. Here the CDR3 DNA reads TGTGCCAGCAGTTACCGACAGGCCGGGGGTGAAAAACTGTTTTTT. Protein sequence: CASSYRQAGGEKLFF.

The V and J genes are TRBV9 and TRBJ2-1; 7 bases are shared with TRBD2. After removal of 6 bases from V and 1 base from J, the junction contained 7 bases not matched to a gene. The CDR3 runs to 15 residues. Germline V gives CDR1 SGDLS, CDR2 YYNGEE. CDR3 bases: TGTGCCAGCACCTCAGCGGGGTCTTCCTACAATGAGCAGTTCTTC. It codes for CASTSAGSSYNEQFF.

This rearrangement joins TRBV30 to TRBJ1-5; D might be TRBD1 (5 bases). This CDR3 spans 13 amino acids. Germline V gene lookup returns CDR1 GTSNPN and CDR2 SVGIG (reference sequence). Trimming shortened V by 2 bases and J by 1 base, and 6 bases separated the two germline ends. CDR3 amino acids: CAWSSGSNQPQHF. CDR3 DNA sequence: TGTGCCTGGAGTTCAGGGAGCAATCAGCCCCAGCATTTT. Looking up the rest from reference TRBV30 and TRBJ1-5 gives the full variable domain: SQTIHQWPATLVQPVGSPLSLECTVEGTSNPNLYWYRQAAGRGLQLLFYSVGIGQISSEVPQNLSASRPQDRQFILSSKKLLLSDSGFYLCAWSSGSNQPQHFGDGTRLSIL.

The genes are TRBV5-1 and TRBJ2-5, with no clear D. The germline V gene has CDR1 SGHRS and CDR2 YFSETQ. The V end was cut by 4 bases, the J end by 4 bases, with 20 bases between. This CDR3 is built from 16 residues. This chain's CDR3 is CASSPMPSSGGETQYF. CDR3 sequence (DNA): TGCGCCAGCAGCCCAATGCCCAGTAGTGGTGGAGAGACCCAGTACTTC.

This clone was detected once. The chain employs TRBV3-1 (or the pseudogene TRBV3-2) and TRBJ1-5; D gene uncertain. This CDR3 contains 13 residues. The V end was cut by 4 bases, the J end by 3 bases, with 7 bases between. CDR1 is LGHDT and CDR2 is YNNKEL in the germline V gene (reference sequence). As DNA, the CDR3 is TGTGCCAGCAGCCGTGCCCCCAATCAGCCCCAGCATTTT. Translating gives CASSRAPNQPQHF.

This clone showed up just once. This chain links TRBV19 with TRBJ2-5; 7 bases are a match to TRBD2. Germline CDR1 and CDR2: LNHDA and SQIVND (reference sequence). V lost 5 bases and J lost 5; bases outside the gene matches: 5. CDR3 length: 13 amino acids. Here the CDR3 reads CASSLRRGETQYF. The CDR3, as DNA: TGTGCCAGTAGTTTACGGCGGGGGGAGACCCAGTACTTC.

CDR3 amino acids: CAFSVDRYSNQPQHF. DNA of the CDR3: TGTGCCTTCTCCGTCGACAGGTATAGCAATCAGCCCCAGCATTTT. The chain carries TRBV30 and TRBJ1-5; D is possibly TRBD1 (6 bases). The CDR3 totals 15 residues. V was trimmed by 7 bases and J by 0 bases, leaving 16 bases between them. Germline loops: CDR1 GTSNPN, CDR2 SVGIG (reference sequence).

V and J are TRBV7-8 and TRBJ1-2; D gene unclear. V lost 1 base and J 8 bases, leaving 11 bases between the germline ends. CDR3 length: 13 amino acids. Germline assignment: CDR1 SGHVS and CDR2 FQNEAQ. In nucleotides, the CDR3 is TGTGCCAGCAGCTTAGGGGGAAATTGGGGCTACACCTTC. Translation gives CASSLGGNWGYTF.

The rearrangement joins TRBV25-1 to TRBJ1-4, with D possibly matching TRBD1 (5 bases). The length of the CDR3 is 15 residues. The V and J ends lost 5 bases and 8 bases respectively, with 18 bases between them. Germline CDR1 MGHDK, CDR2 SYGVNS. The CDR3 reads CASSSSLGHREKLFF. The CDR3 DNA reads TGTGCCAGCAGTTCCTCTCTTGGGCACAGGGAAAAACTGTTTTTT.